This T cell receptor (beta chain) comes out of a study of blood T cell repertoires in COVID-19. The CDR3 spans 14 residues. J lost 1 base, V lost 4 bases, and 3 bases had no gene match. Germline CDR1 and CDR2: MNHEY and SVGEGT. The table came from immunoSEQ multiplex PCR; TCRdb's copy has only in-frame clones and leaves some out. Of some 350,000 clones listed, under 95% are singletons. The J gene is TRBJ2-7, the V gene TRBV6-2 or TRBV6-3; 8 nucleotides align to TRBD2. The receptor was derived from a young woman who had recovered from COVID-19. Material for sequencing was peripheral blood. CDR3 DNA: TGTGCCAGCAGTTTCCTAGCGGGTTCCTACGAGCAGTACGTC. Encoded protein: CASSFLAGSYEQYV.